Sequencing of this T cell receptor beta chain was carried out in a study of regulatory T cells in long-lasting Graves disease. Documented time point: newly diagnosed GD, antithyroid drugs for less than 3 months. The TCR library was made from RNA extracted from PBMCs. This clonotype has a count of ten or more. V was clipped by 1 base and J by 4 bases; unmatched bases: 8. The germline gives CDR1 MGHRA, CDR2 YSYEKL. The CDR3 runs 16 residues. Construction of TCR beta libraries relied on iRepertoire HTBI primers and on Arm-PCR targeting CDR3 regions. TCRdb reprocessed the multiplex PCR reads with MiXCR, giving one entry per CDR3 protein. The table lists some 250,000 distinct CDR3 sequences, 20% of them singletons.

This TCR was sampled from a female donor with Graves disease. Sequencing used peripheral blood mononuclear cells (PBMCs), obtained at new diagnosis, from a patient treated with antithyroid drugs. The rearrangement joins TRBV4-1 to TRBJ2-7, with 9 bases matching TRBD1. CDR3 DNA: TGCGCCAGCAGCCAAGCCCCGGGACAGGGATCATACGAGCAGTACTTC. This gives the protein CASSQAPGQGSYEQYF.